This T cell receptor beta chain was found in a study of blood T cell repertoires in COVID-19. Background on the study: Collection of acute and convalescent COVID-19 samples took place in the United States, Italy and Spain.

Under the authors' procedure: Amplifying reference gene primers gave estimates of nucleated cell counts. Sequencing used immunoSEQ multiplex PCR; TCRdb keeps in-frame clones, though not all of them. V and J calls and clone size come straight from that table; D and trimming were deduced from the DNA. This table holds some 210,000 clones, roughly 78% found once. Trimming cost V 4 bases and J 5 bases; bases outside gene matches: 12. Germline lookup yields CDR1 MGHRA and CDR2 YSYEKL. The CDR3 is 19 residues long. This TCR came from a middle-aged woman with acute or convalescent COVID-19. This chain connects TRBV4-1 to TRBJ2-3, with 16 bases fitting TRBD2. Sequenced: peripheral blood. CDR3 in DNA: TGCGCCAGCAGCCTCCACGGGACTAGCGGGAGGGCCTCGGGAGATACGCAGTATTTT. This encodes CASSLHGTSGRASGDTQYF.